This is a list of T cell receptor beta chains from one sample in a study of T cell changes during pregnancy in multiple sclerosis. Data came from immunoSEQ multiplex PCR; TCRdb stores just in-frame clones and leaves some out. The sample yields more than 35,000 clones, 88% seen once. Source: CD8+ T cells from peripheral blood mononuclear cells, taken after pregnancy. The receptor set was obtained from a female donor in good health, enrolled as a control in a pregnancy study. CDR3s leave out the opening cysteine and the closing phenylalanine or tryptophan.

13	TRBV19	ASSFRDRDSYEQY
9	TRBV21-1	ASSKQYEQY
13	TRBV15	ATSRVFPNRSSLH
12	TRBV9	ASSEVGGGETQY
10	TRBV11-2	ASSLYNTEAF
12	TRBV7-6	ASSFGGGATEQF
14	TRBV5-1	ASSLGASPAYNEQF
22	TRBV10-3	AISDPRGGTQEPERVQSNYGYT
12	TRBV28	ASSLLRGQVEQY
12	TRBV5-1	ASSWRGGGYEQY
13	TRBV4-2	ASSRGTENNSPLH
13	TRBV19	ASSPGTSVSYEQY
14	TRBV9	ASSHVREGGDTEAF
9	TRBV6-5	ASWSGLKLF
11	TRBV11-3	ASSDRGNSPLH
16	TRBV4-3	ASSQDRVGLGPYNEQF
12	TRBV6-4	ASSEAGDTGELF
13	TRBV23-1	ASSQSLAGRGEQF
9	TRBV11-2	ASSPGLGQY
11	TRBV27	ASGGASSYEQY
14	TRBV7-8	ASSLAGSGSNQPQH
12	TRBV25-1	ASSEGESPEKLF
12	TRBV7-9	ATLTRGINTEAF